These 28 T cell receptor beta chains share one sample of origin, sequenced in a study of shared T cell receptors in the human thymus. Sequencing used immunoSEQ multiplex PCR; TCRdb keeps in-frame clones, though not all of them. The table includes some 660,000 clones, approximately 89% detected once. The sample was also linked to a second study, of human thymus T cells.

Material for sequencing was thymocytes. Source of these receptors: a boy under two years old with a congenital heart defect.

The CDR3 is CASSFDPYRGRNTGELFF. The CDR3 coding sequence is TGCGCCAGCAGCTTTGACCCTTACAGGGGGCGTAACACCGGGGAGCTGTTTTTT. The chain has TRBV5-1 and TRBJ2-2, with 9 bases that match TRBD1. This CDR3 contains 18 residues. CDR1 and CDR2 (germline): SGHRS, YFSETQ. The junction had 10 bases not matched to a gene; V was cut back by 2 bases and J by 2 bases.

The chain has TRBV10-3 and TRBJ2-5, with 11 bases identical to TRBD1. The V and J ends lost 0 bases and 0 bases, in that order; junction bases with no gene match: 3. Germline assignment: CDR1 ENHRY and CDR2 SYGVKD. The CDR3 is made up of 17 amino acids. CDR3 coding DNA: TGTGCCATCAGTGAGTCAGGGACAGGGGGACACCAAGAGACCCAGTACTTC. Protein sequence: CAISESGTGGHQETQYF.

The rearrangement joins TRBV7-9 to TRBJ1-2; D remains ambiguous. V was cut by 1 base and J by 6 bases, with 3 bases left in between. The CDR3 contains 11 residues. In germline, CDR1 is SEHNR, CDR2 FQNEAQ (reference sequence). The CDR3 sequence: CASSLGHGYTF. The CDR3 DNA reads as TGTGCCAGCAGCTTAGGGCATGGCTACACCTTC.

The chain uses TRBV4-1 and TRBJ2-7; possible D gene TRBD2, 5 bases. The CDR3 sequence is 12 residues long. Germline assignment: CDR1 MGHRA and CDR2 YSYEKL. V was trimmed by 4 bases and J by 7 bases, leaving 11 bases between them. This CDR3 reads CASSRVTGEQYF. The CDR3 region has the DNA TGCGCCAGCAGCCGAGTGACGGGGGAGCAGTACTTC.

This clone was counted once. The chain uses TRBV29-1 and TRBJ1-2; D unclear. V was trimmed by 4 bases and J by 4 bases, leaving 13 bases between them. In germline, CDR1 is SQVTM, CDR2 ANQGSEA. This CDR3 contains 13 residues. The chain's CDR3 is CSVGIGQSYGYTF. Here the CDR3 DNA reads TGCAGCGTTGGTATTGGGCAGTCCTATGGCTACACCTTC. The whole variable domain, remainder taken from reference TRBV29-1 and TRBJ1-2, is SAVISQKPSRDICQRGTSLTIQCQVDSQVTMMFWYRQQPGQSLTLIATANQGSEATYESGFVIDKFPISRPNLTFSTLTVSNMSPEDSSIYLCSVGIGQSYGYTFGSGTRLTVV.

This chain links TRBV28 with TRBJ2-2, with 9 positions matching TRBD1. The CDR3 is made up of 16 amino acids. Trimming at V came to 6 bases and at J to 4 bases, leaving 9 bases not matched to a gene. Germline CDR1 is MDHEN and CDR2 is SYDVKM. In DNA, the CDR3 is TGTGCCAGCAGCCAAGACAGGGGGAGAGGCACCGGGGAGCTGTTTTTT. This gives the protein CASSQDRGRGTGELFF.

The chain uses TRBV5-6 and TRBJ2-1; TRBD2 is a possible D gene (5 bases). CDR1 is SGHDT and CDR2 is YYEEEE in the germline V gene. Trimming shortened V by 3 bases and J by 0 bases, and 19 bases separated the two germline ends. The length of the CDR3 is 18 residues. CDR3 in amino acids: CASSSQGLFLSSYNEQFF. The CDR3 region has the DNA TGTGCCAGCAGCTCCCAAGGACTTTTTTTGAGCTCCTACAATGAGCAGTTCTTC.

This rearrangement joins TRBV5-8 to TRBJ1-5; 7 nucleotides line up with TRBD1. V shed 5 bases, J shed 6 bases, and the junction held 8 bases outside the gene matches. This CDR3 contains 14 residues. The germline CDR1 and CDR2 sequences are SGHTS and YDEGEE. CDR3 in amino acids: CASSSSRGTQPQHF. The CDR3 region has the DNA TGTGCCAGCAGTTCTTCCAGGGGGACTCAGCCCCAGCATTTT.

The chain recombines TRBV30 with TRBJ1-5; D is possibly TRBD1 (5 bases). The CDR3 runs to 16 residues. CDR1 and CDR2 from the germline V gene are GTSNPN and SVGIG (reference sequence). The V and J ends lost 1 base and 2 bases respectively, with 15 bases between them. CDR3 loop: CAWSEYNGAGNQPQHF. The CDR3 DNA follows: TGTGCCTGGAGTGAATATAATGGGGCCGGCAATCAGCCCCAGCATTTT.

This chain joins TRBV27 and TRBJ2-1; a possible D gene is TRBD1 (5 bases). Germline V gene data show CDR1 as MNHEY and CDR2 as SMNVEV (reference sequence). This CDR3 has 14 residues. V was clipped by 4 bases and J by 5 bases, with 12 bases between them. Here the CDR3 reads CASSSPYRNNEQFF. For the CDR3, the DNA is TGTGCCAGCAGTTCCCCCTACAGGAACAATGAGCAGTTCTTC.

This clone has more than one count but fewer than ten. This chain connects TRBV28 to TRBJ2-7; 9 bases align to TRBD1. From germline, CDR1 is MDHEN and CDR2 SYDVKM. The CDR3 runs 15 residues. V lost 1 base, J lost 2 bases, and 3 bases stayed unmatched. The CDR3 DNA is TGTGCCAGCAGTTTATCCGGGACAGGGACCTACGAGCAGTACTTC. It encodes CASSLSGTGTYEQYF.

V usage is TRBV5-1 and J usage is TRBJ2-7; D is possibly TRBD2 (5 bases). V was cut by 3 bases and J by 2 bases, with 18 bases left in between. The CDR3 runs to 16 residues. Looked up from germline, CDR1 is SGHRS and CDR2 is YFSETQ. The CDR3 DNA is TGCGCCAGCAGCTACGAAGAACCGGGGTACACCTACGAGCAGTACTTC. Amino acids: CASSYEEPGYTYEQYF.

The rearrangement uses TRBV5-5 and TRBJ1-2; a possible D gene is TRBD1 (5 bases). Deletions cut 0 bases from V and 6 bases from J, with 12 bases between. CDR1 SGHKS and CDR2 YYEKEE come from the germline V gene (reference sequence). The CDR3 totals 14 residues. The CDR3 DNA sequence: TGTGCCAGCAGCTTGGCAGGGAAACGGGATGGCTACACCTTC. Translating gives CASSLAGKRDGYTF.

Here the CDR3 reads CASGTSGRTDTQYF. CDR3 nucleotide sequence: TGTGCCAGCGGGACTAGCGGGCGCACAGATACGCAGTATTTT. J is TRBJ2-3 and V is TRBV2; 12 positions match TRBD2. V lost 8 bases, J lost 1 base, and 1 base stayed unmatched. The germline gives CDR1 SNHLY, CDR2 FYNNEI. The CDR3 runs 14 residues.

Concerning this clone itself: Other DNA sequences in the same sample also yield this CDR3. The V gene is TRBV6-6, the J gene TRBJ2-2; D is uncertain. The V end was cut by 1 base, the J end by 5 bases, with 5 bases between. CDR1 is MNHNY and CDR2 is SVGAGI in the germline V gene (reference sequence). The CDR3 spans 13 residues. The CDR3 spells CASSYLETGELFF. As DNA, the CDR3 is TGTGCCAGCAGTTACTTGGAGACCGGGGAGCTGTTTTTT.

The chain employs TRBV6-5 and TRBJ2-7; possibly TRBD2 for D (5 bases). With 9 bases removed from V and 2 bases from J, the gap between germline ends came to 17 bases. The V gene's germline CDR1 is MNHEY and CDR2 SVGAGI. The CDR3 covers 14 residues. The CDR3 region has the DNA TGTGCCAGAATTAGAGGGAGTTTTCCCTACGAGCAGTACTTC. As protein: CARIRGSFPYEQYF.

V gene TRBV21-1 combines with J gene TRBJ1-1. TRBV21-1 is designated a pseudogene. The CDR3 extends over 12 amino acids. CDR3 DNA sequence: TGTGCCAGCAGACCGCCGGGCACTGAAGCTTTCTTT. Translation gives CASRPPGTEAFF.

The rearrangement uses TRBV28 and TRBJ2-7; possibly TRBD1 for D (6 bases). Germline V gives CDR1 MDHEN, CDR2 SYDVKM. Trimming stripped 3 bases from V and 0 bases from J, with 21 bases between. The CDR3 loop spans 18 amino acids. In nucleotides, the CDR3 is TGTGCCAGCAGTTTCCCCTCCCCTCGGACAGAGAGCTCCTACGAGCAGTACTTC. It is translated as CASSFPSPRTESSYEQYF.

The chain links TRBV4-2 to TRBJ2-7; 8 nucleotides match TRBD2. Per the germline V gene, CDR1 is LGHNA and CDR2 is YNFKEQ. This CDR3 has 15 amino acids. The trim removed 1 base at V and 5 bases at J, leaving 7 bases unmatched. In DNA form, the CDR3 reads TGTGCCAGCAGCCAAGTGGGACTAGAACATCACGAGCAGTACTTC. It translates to CASSQVGLEHHEQYF.

The chain couples TRBV9 to TRBJ1-3, with D possibly being TRBD1 (6 bases). The CDR3 totals 16 residues. Germline V gene sequence: CDR1 SGDLS, CDR2 YYNGEE. The V end was cut by 4 bases, the J end by 0 bases, with 14 bases between. CDR3 DNA: TGTGCCAGCAGCCCCCCCTGGACAGCCTCTGGAAACACCATATATTTT. Translation: CASSPPWTASGNTIYF.

The chain is built from TRBV27 and TRBJ1-1; 10 positions agree with TRBD1. Germline lookup yields CDR1 MNHEY and CDR2 SMNVEV (reference sequence). The CDR3 sequence is 15 residues long. The junction had 7 bases not matched to a gene; V was cut back by 7 bases and J by 2 bases. The CDR3 is CASTLDRGLNTEAFF. The CDR3 DNA follows: TGTGCCAGCACCTTGGACAGGGGGTTAAACACTGAAGCTTTCTTT.

The chain recombines TRBV25-1 with TRBJ2-3; 9 bases line up with TRBD2. Trimming at V came to 5 bases and at J to 2 bases, leaving 5 bases not matched to a gene. CDR1 is MGHDK, CDR2 SYGVNS, per germline. This CDR3 region has 15 residues. CDR3 DNA sequence: TGTGCCAGCAGTCTAGCGGGGAAACACACAGATACGCAGTATTTT. Translated: CASSLAGKHTDTQYF.

The gene calls are TRBV5-1 and TRBJ2-4; 7 bases are a match to TRBD1. This CDR3 region has 16 residues. The V gene end was trimmed by 0 bases and the J gene end by 3 bases; junction bases not matched to a gene: 6. CDR1 is SGHRS, CDR2 YFSETQ, per germline. DNA for the CDR3: TGCGCCAGCAGCTTGGCCGGACAGGAGAACAAAAACATTCAGTACTTC. It specifies CASSLAGQENKNIQYF.

The chain recombines TRBV15 with TRBJ2-4; D is unclear. The CDR3 is made up of 14 amino acids. Germline V CDR1 and CDR2: LNHNV, YYDKDF (reference sequence). Trimming took off 3 bases at V and 2 bases at J, with 8 bases between the two ends. CDR3 coding DNA: TGTGCCACCAGCAGGGCATATACCAAAAACATTCAGTACTTC. It translates to CATSRAYTKNIQYF.

V is TRBV7-9 and J is TRBJ1-1, with 9 bases aligning to TRBD1. Unmatched junction bases numbered 8, after V lost 6 bases and J lost 0 bases. CDR1 is SEHNR, CDR2 FQNEAQ, per germline (reference sequence). The CDR3 contains 16 residues. The CDR3, as DNA: TGTGCCAGCAGGTTGGACAGGGGCTGGCTGAACACTGAAGCTTTCTTT. Its translation: CASRLDRGWLNTEAFF.

The V call is TRBV19, the J call TRBJ2-6; possible D gene TRBD1, 5 bases. Trimming removed 3 bases from V and 0 bases from J, with 12 bases in between. The CDR3 runs 17 residues. Germline CDR1 LNHDA, CDR2 SQIVND (reference sequence). Written as DNA, the CDR3 is TGTGCCAGTAGTATCAGGGCCTATAGCTCTGGGGCCAACGTCCTGACTTTC. Translation: CASSIRAYSSGANVLTF.

This sequence joins TRBV6-5 and TRBJ1-6; D is uncertain. Germline V gene lookup returns CDR1 MNHEY and CDR2 SVGAGI. V dropped 6 bases and J dropped 0 bases, with 9 bases sitting between them. The length of the CDR3 is 15 residues. CDR3 loop: CASSPQSSYNSPLHF. Written as DNA, the CDR3 is TGTGCCAGCAGCCCACAGAGCTCCTATAATTCACCCCTCCACTTT.

This chain joins TRBV7-3 and TRBJ2-3, with TRBD2 matching over 14 bases. The CDR3 is 17 amino acids. Germline CDR1 is SGHTA and CDR2 is FQGTGA. J was trimmed by 6 bases and V by 5 bases; bases with no gene match: 10. The chain's CDR3 is CASSTLTSGGDGDTQYF. CDR3 in DNA: TGTGCCAGCAGCACCCTGACTAGCGGGGGGGATGGGGATACGCAGTATTTT. The variable domain in full, with the rest retrieved from reference TRBV7-3 and TRBJ2-3, is GAGVSQTPSNKVTEKGKYVELRCDPISGHTALYWYRQSLGQGPEFLIYFQGTGAADDSGLPNDRFFAVRPEGSVSTLKIQRTERGDSAVYLCASSTLTSGGDGDTQYFGPGTRLTVL.